The 15 T cell receptor beta chains reported below all come from one sample, sequenced in a study of blood T cell repertoires in COVID-19. Clones were sequenced by immunoSEQ multiplex PCR, and TCRdb holds only the in-frame ones, with some missing. The sample includes 180,000 or so clones, 70% to 90% of them seen just once. Source material: peripheral blood. These receptors were taken from a human donor with active or convalescent COVID-19. The donor label of this sample is uncertain.

This clone is a singleton in its sample. The rearrangement uses TRBV5-4 and TRBJ2-3, with 13 bases identical to TRBD2. The germline gives CDR1 SGHNT, CDR2 YYREEE (reference sequence). V lost 4 bases and J lost 3; bases outside the gene matches: 5. This CDR3 spans 16 amino acids. CDR3: CASSPTSGGVTDTQYF. DNA of the CDR3: TGTGCCAGCAGCCCAACTAGCGGGGGGGTAACAGATACGCAGTATTTT.

This chain joins TRBV2 and TRBJ1-2; weak D call: TRBD1 (5 bases). The germline V gene has CDR1 SNHLY and CDR2 FYNNEI. V lost 8 bases to trimming and J lost 5 bases, with 12 bases between them. This CDR3 contains 12 residues. The CDR3 DNA is TGTGCCAGCGGCAGGGTCCTTTATGGCTACACCTTC. Protein: CASGRVLYGYTF. Full variable domain (remainder filled in from reference TRBV2 and TRBJ1-2): EPEVTQTPSHQVTQMGQEVILRCVPISNHLYFYWYRQILGQKVEFLVSFYNNEISEKSEIFDDQFSVERPDGSNFTLKIRSTKLEDSAMYFCASGRVLYGYTFGSGTRLTVV.

CDR3 DNA: TGTGCCAGCAGTAACGACAGGGGAGGCAATGAGCAGTTCTTC. Translating it yields CASSNDRGGNEQFF. V and J are TRBV25-1 and TRBJ2-1, with 8 bases that match TRBD1. The germline V gene has CDR1 MGHDK and CDR2 SYGVNS. The CDR3 has 14 residues. Trimming cost V 5 bases and J 6 bases; bases outside gene matches: 6.

This clone has just one count. The rearrangement joins TRBV7-9 to TRBJ2-3; D perhaps matches TRBD2 (6 bases). Germline V gives CDR1 SEHNR, CDR2 FQNEAQ (reference sequence). The CDR3 covers 14 residues. The V gene lost 7 bases and the J gene lost 5 bases, with 16 bases spanning the gap. CDR3 protein: CASIDIRGVDTQYF. The CDR3 nucleotides are TGTGCCAGCATCGACATCCGCGGGGTAGATACGCAGTATTTT. Filled out from reference TRBV7-9 and TRBJ2-3, the complete variable domain reads DTGVSQNPRHKITKRGQNVTFRCDPISEHNRLYWYRQTLGQGPEFLTYFQNEAQLEKSRLLSDRFSAERPKGSFSTLEIQRTEQGDSAMYLCASIDIRGVDTQYFGPGTRLTVL.

V and J are TRBV7-9 and TRBJ1-5, with D maybe TRBD1 (5 bases). CDR3 length: 14 amino acids. Trimming left V 2 bases short and J 3 bases short, with 8 bases between. Germline lookup yields CDR1 SEHNR and CDR2 FQNEAQ (reference sequence). CDR3 residues: CASSLPGINQPQHF. The CDR3 region has the DNA TGTGCCAGCAGCTTACCAGGGATCAATCAGCCCCAGCATTTT.

V usage is TRBV30 and J usage is TRBJ2-2; tentative D call: TRBD2 (5 bases). In germline, CDR1 is GTSNPN, CDR2 SVGIG (reference sequence). This CDR3 contains 16 residues. The V and J ends lost 1 base and 7 bases respectively, with 19 bases between them. CDR3 sequence: CAWSARVAPLDGELFF. The CDR3 coding sequence is TGTGCCTGGAGTGCACGAGTAGCGCCTCTCGACGGGGAGCTGTTTTTT.

This clone has just a few counts. This chain connects TRBV28 to TRBJ1-4; D is possibly TRBD1 (6 bases). Deletions cut 4 bases from V and 8 bases from J, with 20 bases between. Germline values: CDR1 MDHEN, CDR2 SYDVKM. This CDR3 is 16 amino acids long. CDR3 sequence: CASSSVARGSGEKLFF. The CDR3 DNA sequence: TGTGCCAGCAGTTCAGTGGCCAGGGGCTCGGGGGAAAAACTGTTTTTT.

The chain links TRBV28 to TRBJ1-2, with 8 bases lining up with TRBD1. Germline loops: CDR1 MDHEN, CDR2 SYDVKM. This CDR3 has 16 residues. V lost 4 bases, J lost 0 bases, and 7 bases stayed unmatched. The CDR3 sequence: CASSSDRDTTNYGYTF. The CDR3 DNA is TGTGCCAGCAGTTCGGACAGGGATACAACTAACTATGGCTACACCTTC.

This clone occurred a few times. The V gene is TRBV5-4, the J gene TRBJ1-6; no clear D gene. Trimming shortened V by 2 bases and J by 4 bases, and 4 bases separated the two germline ends. The CDR3 totals 13 residues. The V gene's germline CDR1 is SGHNT and CDR2 YYREEE (reference sequence). CDR3 region: CASSLQYNSPLHF. The DNA of the CDR3 is TGTGCCAGCAGCTTACAGTATAATTCACCCCTCCACTTT.

The V and J genes are TRBV6-5 and TRBJ1-2; TRBD1 matches 7 bases. The germline V gene has CDR1 MNHEY and CDR2 SVGAGI. V was pared by 5 bases and J by 8 bases, with 8 bases of the junction left unmatched. This CDR3 contains 13 residues. DNA for the CDR3: TGTGCCAGCAGTCGAGCCAGGGGGGAGGGCTACACCTTC. Translating gives CASSRARGEGYTF.

For this clone: The same CDR3 arises from other DNA sequences in this sample as well. The rearrangement links TRBV4-3 to TRBJ1-6; D unclear. Germline-derived CDR1 and CDR2 are LGHNA and YSLEER. Deletions cut 4 bases from V and 0 bases from J, with 10 bases between. The CDR3 length is 16 residues. Here the CDR3 reads CASSPRTSSYNSPLHF. The CDR3 DNA is TGCGCCAGCAGCCCGCGCACGAGCTCCTATAATTCACCCCTCCACTTT.

V is TRBV5-1 and J is TRBJ1-2; TRBD1 aligns across 7 bases. Germline-derived CDR1 and CDR2 are SGHRS and YFSETQ. The CDR3 sequence is 14 residues long. V lost 0 bases, J lost 6 bases, and 5 bases stayed unmatched. The CDR3 DNA reads as TGCGCCAGCAGCTTGGAAGAGGGGGCAGATGGCTACACCTTC. Translation: CASSLEEGADGYTF.

The V and J genes are TRBV6-5 and TRBJ1-6, with 8 nucleotides matching TRBD1. V shed 0 bases, J shed 10 bases, and the junction held 8 bases outside the gene matches. The germline V gene has CDR1 MNHEY and CDR2 SVGAGI. The CDR3 runs 16 residues. The DNA for the CDR3 is TGTGCCAGCAGTTACTCCCGGACAGGGAGGAAATCACCCCTCCACTTT. Amino acids: CASSYSRTGRKSPLHF.

This clone appeared a single time. The chain uses TRBV24-1 and TRBJ2-1; the D is unclear. The germline gives CDR1 KGHDR, CDR2 SFDVKD. The CDR3 is 15 amino acids. Trimming took off 1 base at V and 8 bases at J, with 14 bases between the two ends. CDR3 protein: CATSDFRSGFDEQFF. The CDR3 DNA reads TGTGCCACCAGTGATTTTAGGTCAGGCTTCGATGAGCAGTTCTTC.

Comments on this clone: The same CDR3 also results from other DNA sequences found in this sample. The rearrangement joins TRBV6-5 to TRBJ2-7; possibly TRBD1 for D (5 bases). From germline, CDR1 is MNHEY and CDR2 SVGAGI. V was trimmed by 8 bases and J by 3 bases, leaving 8 bases between them. The CDR3 consists of 11 residues. The CDR3: CASGDSYEQYF. In nucleotides, the CDR3 is TGTGCCAGCGGAGACAGCTACGAGCAGTACTTC.